This T cell receptor beta chain was observed in a study of blood T cells in healthy people across ages (dated by TCRdb to the mid-2010s). About the investigation overall: In model experiments, template switching captured roughly one uniquely barcoded TCR beta cDNA molecule for every two T cells. Using deep sequencing normalized with unique cDNA molecular identifiers, the study measured how TCR beta repertoire diversity changes with age. Four age groups were formed from the donors: young (average about 17 years), middle-aged (approximately 39), aged (approximately 60) and long-lived (roughly 88). To avoid experimental bias, donors of different ages were distributed randomly across sequencing lanes. Two additional independent replicas of 1 million unique cDNA reads from the same blood draw were analyzed for two donors (one aged 18 to 30 and one aged 80 or older). General study outcomes and caveats: Since profiling was done on bulk unsorted PBMCs, naive and antigen-experienced compartments could not be conclusively compared. The percentage of naive T cells measured by flow cytometry correlated strongly with observed TCR beta diversity. The long-lived group showed more naive CD4+ T cells, fewer expanded clones and increased TCR diversity than the aged group, suggesting age selection. Estimates of total diversity based on one million sequenced T cells were considered lower bounds and underestimates. As age increased, observed TCR beta diversity per million T cells dropped in a roughly linear way, and a significant reduction was already evident by age about 40. The CMV infection status of donors was not known, potentially confounding age-related changes in expanded clonotypes.

This clonotype was counted only a few times. Its antigen has not been determined. Base qualities are missing; no much larger clone stands one base away. CDR1 and CDR2 are drawn from the germline V gene: MNHNS, SASEGT. The germline V end is reduced by 1 base and the J end by 9 bases; junction bases left unmatched: 2. Measured from the cysteine to the phenylalanine, the CDR3 is 14 residues long. Just the 42-base CDR3 DNA is kept, in frame starting at base 1. The library was made by 5' RACE. Sequencing was performed on an Illumina HiSeq 2500. The second PCR ran for roughly 6 to 11 cycles and used a J-beta primer mix along with a sample-barcoded 5' primer. A unique molecular identifier was introduced onto each TCR beta cDNA molecule by a template-switch 5' adaptor carrying 12 random nucleotides. At least 3 million CDR3-containing paired-end reads were obtained from each sample. All of the RNA was converted into first-strand cDNA using the Mint cDNA synthesis kit, with a TRBC-specific oligonucleotide serving as the primer. Following uracil-DNA glycosylase treatment, all cDNA underwent a first 18-cycle PCR with the universal primers M1SS and BC2_uni_R. Per the original workflow: For normalization, 1 million high-quality reads were randomly selected from each sample, with every read carrying a distinct molecular identifier. Reads sharing molecular identifiers were discarded rather than binned into consensus sequences. MiTCR, set to a Q25 quality threshold and the strictest error-elimination algorithm, was used for CDR3 identification, clonotype clustering and error correction. A nonparametric unseen species model with Euler transformation was used to estimate lower-bound total TCR beta diversity. In TCRdb, the public reads were trimmed at Q25 with fastp and aligned with MiXCR, with productive beta chains retained. Every entry covers one CDR3 protein and lists the most common genes and DNA from its rows. The V and J calls were not made by the authors but by TCRdb's processing. The sample table contains about 1,500,000 distinct CDR3 sequences; only one count was recorded for 42% of them. The ten biggest clones cover roughly 7.7% of the sample.

Donors were 39 systemically healthy Caucasian individuals from Russia aged roughly 6 to 90 years. Each donor gave roughly 11 milliliters of peripheral blood, drawn into EDTA-treated Vacutainer tubes. Ficoll-Paque density-gradient centrifugation was used to isolate PBMCs, with at least 6.5 million per sample. Trizol reagent was used to extract total RNA from the PBMCs, yielding at least 5.5 micrograms per sample. For every donor, an aliquot of PBMCs went through flow cytometry to measure the percentages of naive CD45RAhigh/CD27high T cells. This clonotype originated in a woman aged 18-35 years in good health. The sequence joins TRBV6-1 to TRBJ2-3; TRBD2 lines up with 12 middle nucleotides. The sample comprised blood. The DNA sequence is TGTGCCAGCAGTGAAGAGGGGACTAGCGGGACGCAGTATTTT. It translates as CASSEEGTSGTQYF.